A single sample is the source of the 9 T cell receptor beta chains below, sequenced in a study of T cells of healthy individuals. A single record per CDR3 protein comes from TCRdb applying MiXCR to the 5' RACE reads. This sample has around 100,000 distinct CDR3 sequences; 15% to 20% occur once, and the top ten carry 6.2%. The receptors derive from a human donor in good health.

This chain joins TRBV11-1 and TRBJ2-1; no clear D gene. Germline CDR1 is SGHAT and CDR2 is FQDESV (reference sequence). Trimming took off 0 bases at V and 5 bases at J, with 11 bases between the two ends. The CDR3 spans 15 residues. For the CDR3, the DNA is TGTGCCAGCAGCTTAGCGCAAGGTCGGCACAATGAGCAGTTCTTC. Protein product: CASSLAQGRHNEQFF.

In its sample, this clonotype was seen a few times. The chain joins TRBV7-2 to TRBJ1-6, with a tentative D call TRBD1 (6 bases). CDR1 SGHTA and CDR2 FQGNSA come from the germline V gene. The CDR3 runs 14 residues. Trimming took 6 bases from V and 8 from J, leaving 14 bases between them. Here the CDR3 reads CASSLQGWDSPLHF. The CDR3, as DNA: TGTGCCAGCAGTTTACAGGGTTGGGATTCACCCCTCCACTTT.

This clonotype was observed a few times. V and J are TRBV7-2 and TRBJ2-1; no clear D gene. Trimming cost V 5 bases and J 7 bases, with 21 bases left between them. The CDR3 length is 16 residues. Germline V gene lookup returns CDR1 SGHTA and CDR2 FQGNSA. CDR3 DNA: TGTGCCAGCAGCACACGGACCGGGCTCCATACTAATGAGCAGTTCTTC. It translates to CASSTRTGLHTNEQFF. Together with reference TRBV7-2 and TRBJ2-1, the CDR3 gives the full variable domain: GAGVSQSPSNKVTEKGKDVELRCDPISGHTALYWYRQSLGQGLEFLIYFQGNSAPDKSGLPSDRFSAERTGGSVSTLTIQRTQQEDSAVYLCASSTRTGLHTNEQFFGPGTRLTVL.

V gene TRBV15 combines with J gene TRBJ2-3; D is perhaps TRBD2 (6 bases). The CDR3 totals 16 residues. Germline V gives CDR1 LNHNV, CDR2 YYDKDF (reference sequence). V was trimmed by 0 bases and J by 4 bases, leaving 14 bases between them. The CDR3 DNA is TGTGCCACCAGCAGAGAGATTCGGGAGCGCCCAGATACGCAGTATTTT. This encodes CATSREIRERPDTQYF.

At least ten counts were recorded for this clonotype. The chain combines TRBV27 with TRBJ2-7; possibly TRBD1 for D (5 bases). Germline CDR1 is MNHEY and CDR2 is SMNVEV (reference sequence). CDR3 length: 12 residues. V lost 8 bases and J 2 bases, leaving 10 bases between the germline ends. The CDR3 coding sequence is TGTGCCAGCCAAGACAGCCCCTACGAGCAGTACTTC. It yields the protein CASQDSPYEQYF.

This clonotype was found a few times. This chain uses TRBV29-1 with TRBJ2-3; D may be TRBD2 (6 bases). The CDR3 contains 13 residues. Trimming pared 3 bases from V and 2 bases from J, leaving 9 bases between. Germline CDR1 is SQVTM and CDR2 is ANQGSEA. The CDR3 protein is CSVESGDTDTQYF. CDR3 in DNA: TGCAGCGTTGAGTCGGGGGACACAGATACGCAGTATTTT.

This clonotype was seen many times. For the CDR3, the DNA is TGTGCCAGCAGTCTCAAAGGCAGGACTGGAAACACCATATATTTT. Protein sequence: CASSLKGRTGNTIYF. V and J are TRBV6-7 and TRBJ1-3; D call uncertain. TRBV6-7 has ORF status, its function being uncertain. The CDR3 has 15 residues. The V end lost 5 bases, the J end lost 2 bases, and 13 bases lay between the germline ends.

The V gene is TRBV28, the J gene TRBJ2-2; perhaps D is TRBD1 or TRBD2 (5 bases each). The germline gives CDR1 MDHEN, CDR2 SYDVKM. V was shortened by 8 bases and J by 0 bases, with 7 bases between the two germline ends. CDR3 length equals 13 residues. The DNA for the CDR3 is TGTGCCAGCGGGACCCCGAACACCGGGGAGCTGTTTTTT. Translating gives CASGTPNTGELFF.

The sample holds a few counts of this clonotype. The chain couples TRBV6-2 or TRBV6-3 to TRBJ2-7, with a weak D call TRBD1 (6 bases). The CDR3 spans 17 residues. V was trimmed by 5 bases and J by 6 bases, leaving 26 bases between them. CDR1 MNHEY and CDR2 SVGEGT come from the germline V gene. The CDR3 here is CASSPNARQAPPLEQYF. The DNA for the CDR3 is TGTGCCAGCAGTCCGAATGCCAGACAGGCTCCCCCCCTCGAGCAGTACTTC.